A selection of T cell receptor beta chains follows, all from one sample in a study of blood T cell repertoires in COVID-19. Using immunoSEQ multiplex PCR, the repertoire was profiled, and TCRdb retains in-frame clones only, with some absent. The table includes roughly 350,000 clones, around 87% detected once. Sequencing used peripheral blood. The receptor set was obtained from a woman under 40 with COVID-19, enrolled during active disease. Each CDR3 is given with its conserved first and last residue. The D gene is left open where the match is weak. Expanded clones are given a class, and other clones once, few, many or no size at all.

NA TRBJ2-7 TRBV2 once CASSGPPRSYEQYF TGTGCCAGCAGTGGACCCCCTAGATCCTACGAGCAGTACTTC
NA TRBJ2-7 TRBV2 NA CASIRTGVSVEQYF TGTGCCAGCATCCGGACGGGGGTTAGTGTCGAGCAGTACTTC
NA TRBJ2-6 TRBV6-5 NA CASATGANVLTF TGTGCCAGCGCTACTGGGGCCAACGTCCTGACTTTC
TRBD1 TRBJ2-3 TRBV11-1 NA CASSLMTGGTDTQYF TGTGCCAGCAGCTTAATGACAGGGGGTACAGATACGCAGTATTTT
TRBD2 TRBJ2-1 TRBV5-1 NA CASSLVREGYEQFF TGCGCCAGCAGCTTGGTGCGGGAGGGGTATGAGCAGTTCTTC
TRBD2 TRBJ2-3 TRBV2 NA CASRVLAVLTDTQYF TGTGCCAGCAGGGTGCTAGCGGTTCTTACAGATACGCAGTATTTT
TRBD2 TRBJ2-7 TRBV28 NA CASSSSGRKTYEQYF TGTGCCAGCAGCAGTAGCGGGAGGAAGACCTACGAGCAGTACTTC
NA TRBJ1-1 TRBV28 few CASSERRKAFF TGTGCCAGCAGCGAGCGGAGGAAAGCTTTCTTT
NA TRBJ2-7 TRBV6-1 few CASSEAGEVNSQYF TGTGCCAGCAGTGAAGCGGGAGAGGTTAACAGCCAGTACTTC
NA TRBJ1-2 TRBV19 NA CASSIVWSDYGYTF TGTGCCAGTAGTATCGTATGGAGCGACTATGGCTACACCTTC
NA TRBJ1-3 TRBV4-1 once CASSPRTDSGNTIYF TGCGCCAGCAGCCCTAGGACTGACTCTGGAAACACCATATATTTT
TRBD1 TRBJ2-7 TRBV6-5 NA CATRDSLSYEQYF TGTGCCACCCGGGACAGCCTCTCCTACGAGCAGTACTTC
TRBD1 TRBJ1-4 TRBV19 NA CASSRGQAATNEKLFF TGTGCCAGTAGCCGGGGACAGGCTGCAACTAATGAAAAACTGTTTTTT
NA TRBJ2-6 TRBV9 few CASSVGQRSSGANVLTF TGTGCCAGCAGCGTTGGACAAAGAAGCTCTGGGGCCAACGTCCTGACTTTC
TRBD2 TRBJ2-3 TRBV4-2 few CASSQISGRGPDTQYF TGTGCCAGCAGCCAAATTAGCGGGAGAGGGCCAGATACGCAGTATTTT
NA TRBJ2-5 TRBV15 once CATSTVASAGQETQYF TGTGCCACCAGCACCGTTGCGTCTGCGGGGCAAGAGACCCAGTACTTC
NA TRBJ1-1 TRBV19 once CASSIGRNTEAFF TGTGCCAGTAGTATTGGCAGGAACACTGAAGCTTTCTTT
TRBD2 TRBJ2-7 TRBV4-2 NA CASSQVGLAGAEQYF TGTGCCAGCAGCCAAGTGGGACTAGCGGGAGCAGAGCAGTACTTC
TRBD1 TRBJ1-5 TRBV7-8 few CASSAGQGENQPQHF TGTGCCAGCAGCGCGGGACAGGGAGAAAATCAGCCCCAGCATTTT
NA TRBJ2-7 TRBV18 NA CASSPEGRGTLRLEYF TGTGCCAGCTCACCGGAGGGGAGGGGGACTTTACGATTGGAGTACTTC
NA TRBJ2-3 TRBV19 NA CASKERNTDTQYF TGTGCCAGTAAAGAGAGGAACACAGATACGCAGTATTTT
NA TRBJ2-2 TRBV14 NA CASSQQGIGRTGELFF TGTGCCAGCAGCCAACAGGGCATTGGTAGAACCGGGGAGCTGTTTTTT
TRBD2 TRBJ2-7 TRBV4-1 NA CASSQGLAGSYEQYF TGCGCCAGCAGCCAGGGACTAGCGGGATCCTACGAGCAGTACTTC
NA TRBJ1-3 TRBV7-5 NA CVRSQKTGDRAHSGNTIYF TGTGTCAGAAGCCAAAAGACAGGGGACCGTGCCCACTCTGGAAACACCATATATTTT
NA TRBJ2-5 TRBV5-4 NA CASSFLERQETQYF TGTGCCAGCAGCTTTTTGGAGCGGCAAGAGACCCAGTACTTC
NA TRBJ2-1 TRBV5-1 once CASSLYYDNEQFF TGCGCCAGCAGCTTGTACTATGACAATGAGCAGTTCTTC
NA TRBJ2-1 TRBV12-3/TRBV12-4 once CASSKEGNEQFF TGTGCCAGCAGCAAGGAGGGCAATGAGCAGTTCTTC
TRBD2 TRBJ2-5 TRBV15 NA CATSRGGGETQYF TGTGCCACCAGCAGGGGGGGAGGGGAGACCCAGTACTTC
NA TRBJ1-1 TRBV5-1 NA CASSLTPAGQLNTEAFF TGCGCCAGCAGCTTGACGCCGGCTGGGCAGTTGAACACTGAAGCTTTCTTT
NA TRBJ1-4 TRBV18 NA CASSPPLGQGEKLFF TGTGCCAGCTCACCACCATTGGGGCAGGGAGAAAAACTGTTTTTT
NA TRBJ2-7 TRBV6-5 NA CASSIRDSYEQYF TGTGCCAGCAGCATCCGGGATTCCTACGAGCAGTACTTC
NA TRBJ1-4 TRBV9 NA CASSVALAGSGEKLFF TGTGCCAGCAGCGTAGCTCTGGCAGGCTCCGGTGAAAAACTGTTTTTT
NA TRBJ1-5 TRBV5-4 NA CASSLAGSNQPQHF TGTGCCAGCAGCTTGGCGGGAAGCAATCAGCCCCAGCATTTT
TRBD2 TRBJ2-2 TRBV5-1 once CASSEIRGTSRSGELFF TGCGCCAGCAGCGAAATACGCGGGACTAGCAGATCCGGGGAGCTGTTTTTT
NA TRBJ2-1 TRBV9 NA CASSVADNEQFF TGTGCCAGCAGCGTAGCGGACAATGAGCAGTTCTTC
NA TRBJ2-4 TRBV7-2 NA CASSLGAGSFF TGTGCCAGCAGCTTAGGGGCGGGAAGTTTCTTC
TRBD2 TRBJ2-3 TRBV24-1 NA CATSDRTSGDSDTQYF TGTGCCACCAGTGACCGGACTAGCGGGGACTCAGATACGCAGTATTTT
NA TRBJ1-3 TRBV4-2 NA CASSQDWGQPGSGNTIYF TGTGCCAGCAGCCAAGATTGGGGCCAGCCCGGCTCTGGAAACACCATATATTTT
TRBD1 TRBJ1-2 TRBV27 NA CASSLVPPGQFYYGYTF TGTGCCAGCAGTTTAGTCCCGCCGGGACAGTTCTACTATGGCTACACCTTC
TRBD1 TRBJ2-2 TRBV9 once CASSVVGQGSGELFF TGTGCCAGCAGCGTAGTGGGACAGGGCTCCGGGGAGCTGTTTTTT
NA TRBJ1-1 TRBV28 few CASSWTQGTEAFF TGTGCCAGCAGTTGGACCCAGGGCACTGAAGCTTTCTTT
TRBD1 TRBJ2-1 TRBV20-1 NA CSASPFWGQGKSEQFF TGCAGTGCTAGTCCCTTTTGGGGACAGGGGAAAAGTGAGCAGTTCTTC
NA TRBJ1-5 TRBV7-2 NA CASSLDDSPNQPQHF TGTGCCAGCAGCTTAGACGACAGCCCAAATCAGCCCCAGCATTTT
NA TRBJ2-7 TRBV7-8 NA CASSPWGDSYEQYF TGTGCCAGCAGCCCTTGGGGAGACTCCTACGAGCAGTACTTC
NA TRBJ2-5 TRBV7-3 few CASSYPGETQYF TGTGCCAGCAGCTACCCGGGAGAGACCCAGTACTTC